This passage covers 18 T cell receptor beta chains from one sample sequenced in a study of metastatic and nonmetastatic thyroid tumors. TCRdb redid the clone calls on the PCR reads using MiXCR. Among approximately 74,000 clones listed, about 14% were seen once. Every patient was untreated before thyroid surgery. Material: blood. These TCRs come from a male donor with papillary thyroid cancer or a benign thyroid nodule (not recorded which). Some clones in this sample may be carry-over from other donors' samples.

This clone was seen ten or more times. The chain is built from TRBV6-2 or TRBV6-3 and TRBJ2-7; tentative D call: TRBD1 (6 bases). Germline-derived CDR1 and CDR2 are MNHEY and SVGEGT. Trimming took off 8 bases at V and 2 bases at J, with 10 bases between the two ends. This CDR3 has 12 residues. The CDR3 region is CASSGQTYEQYV. CDR3 coding DNA: TGTGCCAGCTCCGGACAGACCTACGAGCAGTACGTC.

This clone was recorded many times. The rearrangement links TRBV5-6 to TRBJ1-2; the D gene is possibly TRBD1 (6 bases). V was trimmed by 4 bases and J by 4 bases, leaving 14 bases between them. Germline V gene sequence: CDR1 SGHDT, CDR2 YYEEEE. There are 14 residues in the CDR3. The CDR3 sequence is CASSKKQGTYGYTF. In DNA, the CDR3 is TGTGCCAGCAGCAAGAAACAGGGTACCTATGGCTACACCTTC.

This clone has a count of ten or more. This chain links TRBV11-2 with TRBJ2-7; 10 positions agree with TRBD2. Trimming at V came to 5 bases and at J to 4 bases, leaving 11 bases not matched to a gene. The CDR3 has 16 residues. Germline V lookup: CDR1 SGHAT, CDR2 FQNNGV. The CDR3 loop is CASSPLQREGPYEQYF. CDR3 nucleotide sequence: TGTGCCAGCAGCCCCCTCCAGCGGGAGGGCCCGTACGAGCAGTACTTC.

This clone appeared many times. CDR3 nucleotide sequence: TGTGCCAGCAGCTTAGTTACGGGAGCTGGTAATGAGCAGTTCTTC. It codes for CASSLVTGAGNEQFF. J is TRBJ2-1 and V is TRBV11-2; a possible D gene is TRBD2 (6 bases). Germline V gene sequence: CDR1 SGHAT, CDR2 FQNNGV. This CDR3 contains 15 residues. V shed 1 base and J shed 7 bases, with 14 bases lying between them.

The V and J genes are TRBV20-1 and TRBJ2-1; D might be TRBD2 (5 bases). The V gene lost 5 bases and the J gene lost 8 bases, with 13 bases spanning the gap. CDR3 length: 12 amino acids. Looked up from germline, CDR1 is DFQATT and CDR2 is SNEGSKA (reference sequence). CDR3 region: CSAGGLAHEQFF. DNA of the CDR3: TGCAGTGCTGGAGGACTTGCCCATGAGCAGTTCTTC.

This clone was recorded many times. The rearrangement links TRBV6-4 to TRBJ2-1; 7 bases map to TRBD1. The germline V gene has CDR1 MRHNA and CDR2 SNTAGT. The V gene end was trimmed by 5 bases and the J gene end by 4 bases; junction bases not matched to a gene: 2. The CDR3 has 13 amino acids. The CDR3 here is CASSTGEYNEQFF. Here the CDR3 DNA reads TGTGCCAGCAGTACAGGGGAATACAATGAGCAGTTCTTC.

This clone was detected ten times or more. This chain uses TRBV5-1 with TRBJ1-2, with 7 bases aligning to TRBD1. This CDR3 spans 15 amino acids. V was pared by 4 bases and J by 4 bases, with 10 bases of the junction left unmatched. CDR1 is SGHRS and CDR2 is YFSETQ in the germline V gene. CDR3 in amino acids: CASSPSGTVFYGYTF. DNA of the CDR3: TGCGCCAGCAGCCCATCCGGGACAGTGTTCTATGGCTACACCTTC.

For this clone: At one boundary the junction diverges from the germline segment, which might be a read error. The chain couples TRBV6-2 or TRBV6-3 to TRBJ2-6, with TRBD1 matching over 7 bases. The germline gives CDR1 MNHEY, CDR2 SVGEGT. The CDR3 contains 16 residues. The CDR3 DNA is TGTGCCAGCAGTTCACCCGGGACAGTTGGGGTCAACGTCCTGACTTTC. This gives the protein CASSSPGTVGVNVLTF.

Worth noting for this clone: This may be a read error: a much more frequent sequence differs by one nucleotide. The same CDR3 is also encoded by other DNA sequences in this sample. CDR3 nucleotides: TGTGCCTGGAGTGTGGGGGATACCCAGTATTTT. Protein: CAWSVGDTQYF. The chain uses TRBV30 and TRBJ2-3, with D tentatively TRBD1 or TRBD2 (5 bases each). The CDR3 covers 11 residues. Per the germline V gene, CDR1 is GTSNPN and CDR2 is SVGIG (reference sequence).

This clone was detected ten times or more. The chain uses TRBV7-8 and TRBJ1-2; D is possibly TRBD1 (6 bases). This CDR3 spans 16 amino acids. Germline CDR1 and CDR2: SGHVS and FQNEAQ. The V and J ends lost 5 bases and 0 bases respectively, with 16 bases between them. CDR3 bases: TGTGCCAGCAGCCTAAGACAGGCGCCAGCTAACTATGGCTACACCTTC. Protein product: CASSLRQAPANYGYTF. Looking up the rest from reference TRBV7-8 and TRBJ1-2 gives the full variable domain: GAGVSQSPRYKVAKRGQDVALRCDPISGHVSLFWYQQALGQGPEFLTYFQNEAQLDKSGLPSDRFFAERPEGSVSTLKIQRTQQEDSAVYLCASSLRQAPANYGYTFGSGTRLTVV.

Many counts were recorded for this clone. V usage is TRBV27 and J usage is TRBJ2-2; D remains unclear. This CDR3 contains 13 residues. V was clipped by 0 bases and J by 6 bases, with 5 bases between them. Germline CDR1 and CDR2: MNHEY and SMNVEV (reference sequence). The CDR3 DNA follows: TGTGCCAGCAGTTTATCAACAGCCGGGGAGCTGTTTTTT. Translation gives CASSLSTAGELFF.

This clone was counted a few times. The chain joins TRBV6-2 or TRBV6-3 to TRBJ1-5; no definite D call. Trimming removed 5 bases from V and 3 bases from J, with 17 bases in between. Looked up from germline, CDR1 is MNHEY and CDR2 is SVGEGT. The CDR3 contains 16 residues. The CDR3 DNA sequence: TGTGCCAGCAGTCTCGTGGTCTCCTATATCAATCAGCCCCAGCATTTT. As protein: CASSLVVSYINQPQHF.

The V and J genes are TRBV11-2 and TRBJ2-1; TRBD2 agrees at 7 bases. The junction had 3 bases not matched to a gene; V was cut back by 5 bases and J by 8 bases. There are 12 residues in the CDR3. The germline V gene encodes CDR1 SGHAT and CDR2 FQNNGV. This CDR3 is CASSRTSYEQFF. The CDR3 DNA is TGTGCCAGCAGCCGGACTAGTTATGAGCAGTTCTTC.

The J gene is TRBJ2-7, the V gene TRBV20-1; 9 bases are shared with TRBD2. Germline CDR1 DFQATT, CDR2 SNEGSKA (reference sequence). The CDR3 length is 15 residues. Trimming at V came to 6 bases and at J to 0 bases, leaving 9 bases not matched to a gene. Here the CDR3 reads CSAVLAGRPSYEQYF. The CDR3 bases are TGCAGTGCCGTCCTAGCGGGACGGCCCTCCTACGAGCAGTACTTC.

There are many counts of this clone. The V and J genes are TRBV28 and TRBJ2-6; 7 nucleotides match TRBD2. The CDR3 extends over 14 amino acids. J lost 2 bases, V lost 10 bases, and 5 bases had no gene match. Germline V gene data show CDR1 as MDHEN and CDR2 as SYDVKM. The CDR3 loop is CATGRGAGANVLTF. CDR3 in DNA: TGTGCCACGGGGAGGGGCGCTGGGGCCAACGTCCTGACTTTC.

On this clone itself: At the DNA level, this CDR3 is encoded by other sequences in the same sample as well. The rearrangement links TRBV9 to TRBJ2-3, with 7 bases fitting TRBD2. V lost 3 bases to trimming and J lost 4 bases; unmatched junction nucleotides: 5. This CDR3 contains 14 residues. Looked up from germline, CDR1 is SGDLS and CDR2 is YYNGEE. CDR3 region: CASSAGGGADTQYF. The CDR3 DNA reads as TGTGCCAGCAGCGCGGGGGGAGGGGCAGATACGCAGTATTTT.

This clone was seen many times. This chain connects TRBV6-1 to TRBJ1-3; D is unclear. Germline assignment: CDR1 MNHNS and CDR2 SASEGT. The germline V and J ends were trimmed by 8 bases and 4 bases, with 12 bases remaining between them. There are 13 residues in the CDR3. The CDR3 here is CASRRVSGNTIYF. The CDR3 nucleotides read TGTGCCAGCCGGAGGGTATCGGGAAACACCATATATTTT.

This clone was counted at least ten times. This chain joins TRBV5-8 and TRBJ1-2; D possibly corresponds to TRBD1 (6 bases). Germline V gene sequence: CDR1 SGHTS, CDR2 YDEGEE. The CDR3 is 13 amino acids. Trimming removed 4 bases from V and 4 bases from J, with 11 bases in between. DNA for the CDR3: TGTGCCAGCAGCCAAGGGGGGGGCTATGGCTACACCTTC. It encodes CASSQGGGYGYTF.